These T cell receptor beta chains were read from a single sample in a study of blood T cell repertoires in COVID-19. TCRdb's copy holds only in-frame clones and misses some; the assay was immunoSEQ multiplex PCR. Of 100,000 or so clones listed, 84% are singletons. Sequenced input: peripheral blood. The receptors derive from an older woman with acute or convalescent COVID-19. The CDR3 runs from the conserved cysteine through the conserved F or W. A D gene is named only where the DNA matches it firmly. Size is omitted from some rows. Given values are once, few, many or a class for expanded clones.

abundance: .
d_gene: TRBD1
v_gene: TRBV4-1
j_gene: TRBJ1-2
CDR3nt: TGCGCCAGCAGCCAAGGTCTGGCAGGGGGCCCTTCTGGCTATGGCTACACCTTC
CDR3aa: CASSQGLAGGPSGYGYTF

abundance: .
d_gene: TRBD2
v_gene: TRBV19
j_gene: TRBJ2-3
CDR3nt: TGTGCCAGTAGTAATAGCGGGAATACGCAGTATTTT
CDR3aa: CASSNSGNTQYF

abundance: .
d_gene: TRBD1
v_gene: TRBV6-2/TRBV6-3
j_gene: TRBJ1-4
CDR3nt: TGTGCCAGCAGTTACTCCAGGGGGCGCGGTGAAAAACTGTTTTTT
CDR3aa: CASSYSRGRGEKLFF

abundance: .
d_gene: TRBD2
v_gene: TRBV5-1
j_gene: TRBJ2-2
CDR3nt: TGCGCCAGCAGCTTGGGGCTAGCGGGCACCGGGGAGCTGTTTTTT
CDR3aa: CASSLGLAGTGELFF

abundance: .
d_gene: .
v_gene: TRBV6-5
j_gene: TRBJ1-1
CDR3nt: TGTGCCAGCTCCCAGGCAGCTATGAACACTGAAGCTTTCTTT
CDR3aa: CASSQAAMNTEAFF

abundance: .
d_gene: .
v_gene: TRBV12-3/TRBV12-4
j_gene: TRBJ2-3
CDR3nt: TGTGCCACGGCTAGGTCTAGCACAGATACGCAGTATTTT
CDR3aa: CATARSSTDTQYF

abundance: .
d_gene: .
v_gene: TRBV3-1/TRBV3-2
j_gene: TRBJ1-2
CDR3nt: TGTGCCAGCAGCCAAGCTCAGACTAACTATGGCTACACCTTC
CDR3aa: CASSQAQTNYGYTF

abundance: .
d_gene: .
v_gene: TRBV2
j_gene: TRBJ1-2
CDR3nt: TGTGCCAGCAGTAAGGCCCCCACAGGGACGGGTGGCTACACCTTC
CDR3aa: CASSKAPTGTGGYTF

abundance: .
d_gene: .
v_gene: TRBV15
j_gene: TRBJ1-5
CDR3nt: TGTGCCACCAGCAGAGATTCGGGGAGTGGAAATCAGCCCCAGCATTTT
CDR3aa: CATSRDSGSGNQPQHF

abundance: .
d_gene: .
v_gene: TRBV2
j_gene: TRBJ1-5
CDR3nt: TGTGCCAGCAGCGACAGGAATAGCAATCAGCCCCAGCATTTT
CDR3aa: CASSDRNSNQPQHF

abundance: .
d_gene: .
v_gene: TRBV7-9
j_gene: TRBJ1-1
CDR3nt: TGTGCCAGCACCTCTAATCGTGACACTGAAGCTTTCTTT
CDR3aa: CASTSNRDTEAFF

abundance: once
d_gene: TRBD1
v_gene: TRBV28
j_gene: TRBJ2-1
CDR3nt: TGTGCCAGCACCCTACAGGGGGGAATTGAGCAGTTCTTC
CDR3aa: CASTLQGGIEQFF

abundance: few
d_gene: TRBD1
v_gene: TRBV6-9
j_gene: TRBJ2-5
CDR3nt: TGTGCCAGCAGAAGCCGGGACAGGGGACGCGAGACCCAGTACTTC
CDR3aa: CASRSRDRGRETQYF

abundance: .
d_gene: TRBD1
v_gene: TRBV29-1
j_gene: TRBJ1-6
CDR3nt: TGCAGCGTTGGACAGACAGGGGACAATAATTCACCCCTCCACTTT
CDR3aa: CSVGQTGDNNSPLHF

abundance: .
d_gene: .
v_gene: TRBV7-2
j_gene: TRBJ1-5
CDR3nt: TGTGCCAGCAGCTTAGAACAGGGCAGACGCAATCAGCCCCAGCATTTT
CDR3aa: CASSLEQGRRNQPQHF

abundance: many
d_gene: TRBD1
v_gene: TRBV4-3
j_gene: TRBJ1-6
CDR3nt: TGCGCCAGCAGCCAAGAGGGACAGCATAATTCACCCCTCCACTTT
CDR3aa: CASSQEGQHNSPLHF

abundance: .
d_gene: TRBD1
v_gene: TRBV5-1
j_gene: TRBJ2-1
CDR3nt: TGCGCCAGCAGCCGGGCCGGGACAGGGGTCAATGAGCAGTTCTTC
CDR3aa: CASSRAGTGVNEQFF

abundance: .
d_gene: .
v_gene: TRBV7-2
j_gene: TRBJ1-5
CDR3nt: TGTGCCAGCAGCTCAGGGCGTTACAATCAGCCCCAGCATTTT
CDR3aa: CASSSGRYNQPQHF

abundance: .
d_gene: .
v_gene: TRBV28
j_gene: TRBJ1-2
CDR3nt: TGTGCCAGCAGTTTAGTAGGCAGGGTAATCGACACCTTC
CDR3aa: CASSLVGRVIDTF

abundance: .
d_gene: TRBD2
v_gene: TRBV4-2
j_gene: TRBJ2-2
CDR3nt: TGTGCCAGCAGCCAAGATTCCCGCGGGGGGGCGGATACCGGGGAGCTGTTTTTT
CDR3aa: CASSQDSRGGADTGELFF

abundance: once
d_gene: .
v_gene: TRBV5-1
j_gene: TRBJ2-7
CDR3nt: TGCGCCAGCAGCTCTCAGACTGCTTACGAGCAGTACTTC
CDR3aa: CASSSQTAYEQYF

abundance: .
d_gene: .
v_gene: TRBV3-1/TRBV3-2
j_gene: TRBJ1-6
CDR3nt: TGTGCCAGCAGCCAAGAAGGATTCCTGACAGGTCGATCACCCCTCCACTTT
CDR3aa: CASSQEGFLTGRSPLHF

abundance: .
d_gene: TRBD2
v_gene: TRBV29-1
j_gene: TRBJ2-4
CDR3nt: TGCAGCGCCGAGCGGGGGGAGGAGGGCATTCAGTACTTC
CDR3aa: CSAERGEEGIQYF

abundance: .
d_gene: TRBD1
v_gene: TRBV28
j_gene: TRBJ2-2
CDR3nt: TGTGCCAGCAGTTCAGGGGGCGGGGTCACCGGGGAGCTGTTTTTT
CDR3aa: CASSSGGGVTGELFF

abundance: .
d_gene: .
v_gene: TRBV4-1
j_gene: TRBJ2-1
CDR3nt: TGCGCCAGCAGCCAAGATAGCCAGGGGTACAATGAGCAGTTCTTC
CDR3aa: CASSQDSQGYNEQFF

abundance: few
d_gene: .
v_gene: TRBV2
j_gene: TRBJ2-3
CDR3nt: TGTGCCAGCAGTGAAGTATCTGGCACAGATACGCAGTATTTT
CDR3aa: CASSEVSGTDTQYF

abundance: .
d_gene: .
v_gene: TRBV2
j_gene: TRBJ2-3
CDR3nt: TGTGCCAGCAGTGACCGGGGTGGGGCAGATACGCAGTATTTT
CDR3aa: CASSDRGGADTQYF

abundance: .
d_gene: .
v_gene: TRBV4-3
j_gene: TRBJ1-3
CDR3nt: TGCGCCAGCAGCCAAGAGAGGGTTAGGGCTGGAAACACCATATATTTT
CDR3aa: CASSQERVRAGNTIYF

abundance: .
d_gene: TRBD1
v_gene: TRBV6-5
j_gene: TRBJ1-5
CDR3nt: TGTGCCAGCCGCAGGGACAGGGGGCGCGATCAGCCCCAGCATTTT
CDR3aa: CASRRDRGRDQPQHF

abundance: .
d_gene: .
v_gene: TRBV9
j_gene: TRBJ2-7
CDR3nt: TGTGCCAGCAGCGCTGCCGGGACACTCGAGCAGTACTTC
CDR3aa: CASSAAGTLEQYF

abundance: few
d_gene: .
v_gene: TRBV18
j_gene: TRBJ1-6
CDR3nt: TGTGCCAGCTCTTCAGGGTTCGCGGGATCACCCCTCCACTTT
CDR3aa: CASSSGFAGSPLHF

abundance: .
d_gene: .
v_gene: TRBV11-2
j_gene: TRBJ2-2
CDR3nt: TGTGCCAGCAGCTTTAGCAGGGGCGACACCGGGGAGCTGTTTTTT
CDR3aa: CASSFSRGDTGELFF

abundance: .
d_gene: TRBD1
v_gene: TRBV7-9
j_gene: TRBJ2-7
CDR3nt: TGTGCCAGCAGCTACAGCGGGACAGGGGGGGACGAGCAGTACTTC
CDR3aa: CASSYSGTGGDEQYF

abundance: .
d_gene: .
v_gene: TRBV5-1
j_gene: TRBJ1-6
CDR3nt: TGCGCCAGCAGCTTGACAGGGCCGCGGTATAATTCACCCCTCCACTTT
CDR3aa: CASSLTGPRYNSPLHF

abundance: .
d_gene: TRBD1
v_gene: TRBV7-6
j_gene: TRBJ1-1
CDR3nt: TGTGCCAGCAGCTTAGTTAGGACAGGGTTCACTGAAGCTTTCTTT
CDR3aa: CASSLVRTGFTEAFF

abundance: .
d_gene: TRBD1
v_gene: TRBV19
j_gene: TRBJ1-2
CDR3nt: TGTGCCAGTATGCCGGACAGGTGGGGCGGCTACACCTTC
CDR3aa: CASMPDRWGGYTF

abundance: .
d_gene: .
v_gene: TRBV21-1
j_gene: TRBJ1-5
CDR3nt: TGTGCCAGCAGTTCCCAGGCAAGGCAGAGCAATCAGCCCCAGCATTTT
CDR3aa: CASSSQARQSNQPQHF